The rows below give T cell receptor beta chains drawn from one sample of a study of OX40 agonist ivuxolimab in advanced cancers. TCRdb keeps only in-frame clones here, not all; method: immunoSEQ multiplex PCR. The repertoire holds 80,000 to 100,000 clones, with approximately 90% as singletons. Sequencing was performed on CD4+ or CD8+ T cells sorted from blood, taken in a trial of the OX40 agonist ivuxolimab. These receptors all stem from an adult with an advanced solid tumor such as melanoma, head and neck, liver or kidney cancer. CDR3s include the opening cysteine and the closing phenylalanine or tryptophan. Fields, in order: CDR3 DNA, CDR3 protein, clone size, J gene, D gene, V gene. The D gene is left open where the match is weak. A clone size is listed for some rows: how often the clone was seen (once, few, many), or a class if it is expanded.

TGTGCCAGCAGTGCGATAGTCACCGGGGAGCTGTTTTTT,CASSAIVTGELFF,.,TRBJ2-2,.,TRBV6-4
TGTGCCAGCAGGATGGGGTCAGGGGGGCGCGAGCAGTACTTC,CASRMGSGGREQYF,.,TRBJ2-7,.,TRBV27
TGCGCCAGCAGCTTCGCCGGGGGGACAGCCCCAGAGAATGAGCAGTTCTTC,CASSFAGGTAPENEQFF,.,TRBJ2-1,.,TRBV5-1
TGTGCCTGGAGGCGGGAAGAGACCCAGTACTTC,CAWRREETQYF,.,TRBJ2-5,.,TRBV30
TGCGCCAGCAGTGGCGGGGGAGGAGATACGCAGTATTTT,CASSGGGGDTQYF,.,TRBJ2-3,TRBD2,TRBV10-1
TGTGCCAGCAGCTTGGGAGGAGGCACAGATACGCAGTATTTT,CASSLGGGTDTQYF,.,TRBJ2-3,.,TRBV5-8
TGCGCCAGCAGCTGGGACCGACTAGCGCCCTACTCCTACGAGCAGTACTTC,CASSWDRLAPYSYEQYF,.,TRBJ2-7,TRBD2,TRBV5-1
TGTGCCAGCAGTGAGGGGGGTGGGGTCTCCTACGAGCAGTACTTC,CASSEGGGVSYEQYF,.,TRBJ2-7,.,TRBV2
TGCGCCAGCAGCTATCGGGGGGGTAGCTCTGGGGCCAACGTCCTGACTTTC,CASSYRGGSSGANVLTF,.,TRBJ2-6,TRBD2,TRBV5-1
TGTGCCAGCAGCTTATCCGTGAACACTGAAGCTTTCTTT,CASSLSVNTEAFF,.,TRBJ1-1,.,TRBV7-3
TGTGCCAGCAGCCCACCCATACGGGAAAGTGAGCAGTTCTTC,CASSPPIRESEQFF,.,TRBJ2-1,.,TRBV11-3
TGTGCCAGCAGCCAAGATCGGGTAGCGGGGGGGATGAATGAGCAGTTCTTC,CASSQDRVAGGMNEQFF,.,TRBJ2-1,TRBD2,TRBV14
TGTGCCAGCAGTCCCCGGCGGTGGGAATCCTATAATTCACCCCTCCACTTT,CASSPRRWESYNSPLHF,.,TRBJ1-6,.,TRBV27
TGTGCCAGCTCACCACGAGGGGGCTCTGGAAACACCATATATTTT,CASSPRGGSGNTIYF,.,TRBJ1-3,.,TRBV18
TGTGCCAGCAGTGCTCAGACAGGGTATTACGAGCAGTACTTC,CASSAQTGYYEQYF,.,TRBJ2-7,TRBD1,TRBV6-1
TGCGCCAGCAGATGGACTAGACAAGAGACCCAGTACTTC,CASRWTRQETQYF,once,TRBJ2-5,TRBD2,TRBV5-1
TGTGCCAGCAGCTTAGGGGCATCTGGATCCTACGAGCAGTACTTC,CASSLGASGSYEQYF,.,TRBJ2-7,.,TRBV11-3
TGTGCCAGCAGTTTGGCACTGATGAACACTGAAGCTTTCTTT,CASSLALMNTEAFF,once,TRBJ1-1,.,TRBV28
TGTGCCAGCAGCTTGTCAGGGTCGAGGGACTATGGCTACACCTTC,CASSLSGSRDYGYTF,.,TRBJ1-2,.,TRBV5-4
TGTGCCAGCAGCTACCAGGGGGGCACCGGGGAGCTGTTTTTT,CASSYQGGTGELFF,.,TRBJ2-2,.,TRBV11-2
TGTGCCTGGAGGTCCCCAGCAAATTCACCCCTCCACTTT,CAWRSPANSPLHF,.,TRBJ1-6,.,TRBV30
TGCAGCGTTGGTTCGGGCAATCAGCCCCAGCATTTT,CSVGSGNQPQHF,.,TRBJ1-5,.,TRBV29-1
TGTGCCAGCAGTTTTAGGGGCAATCAGCCCCAGCATTTT,CASSFRGNQPQHF,.,TRBJ1-5,.,TRBV27
TGTGCCAGCAGCTCACTAGCGGTATTACAAGAGACCCAGTACTTC,CASSSLAVLQETQYF,.,TRBJ2-5,TRBD2,TRBV11-1
TGTGCCAGCGCACAGGGCGGAACATGGGACTACGAGCAGTACTTC,CASAQGGTWDYEQYF,.,TRBJ2-7,.,TRBV2
TGCGCCAGCAGCCCCCGGCTAGCGGGAGTAACGGCAGATACGCAGTATTTT,CASSPRLAGVTADTQYF,.,TRBJ2-3,TRBD2,TRBV5-1